This T cell receptor (beta chain) was observed in a study of cytotoxic CD8 clonotypes in ibrutinib-treated CLL. Study in general: Recorded responses included around 24 partial and 2 complete; following median around 73 months, roughly 15 stayed remitted and roughly twelve progressed. Samples yielded averages of some 240,000 productive templates and around 99,000 productive rearrangements.

Study findings and constraints: At the start, clonality exceeded age-matched healthy donors and followed circulating CD8+ T-cell counts.

Method: immunoSEQ multiplex PCR; TCRdb's copy keeps in-frame clones and lacks some. The table includes 90,000 to 100,000 clones, approximately 82% detected once. As for this clone: Its antigen is not identified.

There are 16 residues in the CDR3. Germline lookup yields CDR1 SGHTA and CDR2 FQGNSA. Trimming stripped 2 bases from V and 6 bases from J, with 14 bases between. The sequenced sample was PBMCs, obtained after 12 months of ibrutinib treatment. This TCR was recovered from a human donor with chronic lymphocytic leukemia. The chain is built from TRBV7-2 and TRBJ1-6, with a weak D call TRBD1 (6 bases). The CDR3 DNA is TGTGCCAGCAGCTTATTTCCAGGGGCGAGTAATTCACCCCTCCACTTT. Its protein product is CASSLFPGASNSPLHF.